This TCR beta chain appears in the sequencing data of a study of regulatory T cells in long-lasting Graves disease. Study results and limitations: New patients shared fewer public clonotypes (about 1,000) than persistent patients did (around 2,900). Possibly, accuracy suffered from the small sample size.

As for time point: persistent/refractory GD, antithyroid drugs over 5 years with positive TRAb. The TCR library was prepared using RNA isolated from PBMCs. This clonotype was counted between two and nine times. Its target is unknown. Trimming at V came to 5 bases and at J to 7 bases, leaving 15 bases not matched to a gene. CDR1 is SGHVS, CDR2 FQNEAQ, per germline. The CDR3 spans 17 residues. Building the TCR beta libraries relied on iRepertoire HTBI primers, and CDR3 regions underwent Arm-PCR. One entry per CDR3 protein, called by TCRdb with MiXCR from the multiplex PCR reads. The sample has more than 350,000 distinct CDR3 sequences, 20% to 25% seen once.

The specimen comprised peripheral blood mononuclear cells (PBMCs), sampled when the disease was refractory, from a patient treated with antithyroid drugs. This clonotype was sampled from a female donor with Graves disease. The J gene is TRBJ2-2, the V gene TRBV7-8; 8 bases align to TRBD2. The CDR3 DNA sequence: TGTGCCAGCAGCCCAAAGGGCGCTAGCGGGCTCAGCGGGGAGCTGTTTTTT. Protein product: CASSPKGASGLSGELFF.